The text below deals with one TCR beta chain. Assay used: immunoSEQ multiplex PCR; TCRdb lists only in-frame clones, some missing. The sample holds 150,000 to 200,000 clones, about four fifths seen once. The sample belongs to a study of blood T cell repertoires in COVID-19. The CDR3 is made up of 13 amino acids. V gave up 10 bases and J gave up 7 bases; unmatched junction bases: 9. Germline V lookup: CDR1 MNHNS, CDR2 SASEGT. The sample was peripheral blood. This clonotype was sampled from a woman aged 80 or over with COVID-19, enrolled during active disease. V is TRBV6-1 and J is TRBJ2-2; 7 bases fit TRBD2. CDR3 sequence: CATWRGMGGELFF. The DNA of the CDR3 is TGTGCCACATGGCGGGGGATGGGCGGGGAGCTGTTTTTT.